This T cell receptor beta chain is drawn from a study of shared clonotypes between healthy human individuals. Study-wide context: Researchers assigned three CD4 naive, three CD4 memory, two CD8 naive and one CD8 memory plate to each donor.

Sequenced by immunoSEQ multiplex PCR; TCRdb stores in-frame clones only, minus some. The sample shows some 2 million clones, about 95% of them seen only once. Germline CDR1 SGHAT, CDR2 FQNNGV. V lost 3 bases to trimming and J lost 8 bases; unmatched junction nucleotides: 4. The CDR3 consists of 14 residues. The naive CD8 population came from CD45RO-negative cells selected for CCR7, without terminally differentiated effector memory CD45RA+ cells. Remarks on this clone: Its antigen is currently unknown.

General study points: Large depth notwithstanding, sorted-subset sequencing proved incomplete by rarefaction.

The gene calls are TRBV11-2 and TRBJ2-1; 10 positions match TRBD2. The sequence was obtained from a man between 18 and 35 years old in good health. The sample was naive CD8+ T cells sorted from blood. This CDR3 is CASSFSGGFDEQFF. In nucleotides, the CDR3 is TGTGCCAGCAGCTTTAGCGGGGGGTTTGATGAGCAGTTCTTC.